The clone carrying this T cell receptor beta chain was detected ten times or more. The antigen remains undetermined. Primers used in a second PCR of about 6 to 12 cycles were a sample-barcoded 5' primer and a J-beta primer mix. One entry per CDR3 protein results from TCRdb running MiXCR on the 5' RACE reads. The sample has around 710,000 distinct CDR3 sequences, more than 40% seen once. This specimen belongs to a study of blood T cells in healthy people across ages. Study-wide results and caveats: The study found TCR beta diversity correlated strongly with naive T cell percentage.

The TCR sequence derives from a woman aged 55-69 years in good health. The specimen was blood.

The CDR3 bases are TGTGCCATTGCAACTAGCGGCGAAGAGACCCAGTACTTC. This codes for CAIATSGEETQYF. The chain joins TRBV10-3 to TRBJ2-5, with 8 bases aligning to TRBD2. CDR3 length: 13 amino acids. After removal of 9 bases from V and 3 bases from J, the junction contained 6 bases not matched to a gene. Per the germline V gene, CDR1 is ENHRY and CDR2 is SYGVKD.